This T cell receptor beta chain was retrieved from a study of blood T cell repertoires in COVID-19. As for the study in general: Sites across the United States, Italy and Spain contributed samples from acute and convalescent COVID-19. PBMCs, B-cell-depleted T cells, or T cells were the source of the cDNA or gDNA that made up the material.

Study processing details: Amplifying reference gene primers gave estimates of nucleated cell counts. The repertoire was sequenced with immunoSEQ multiplex PCR; TCRdb's copy has only in-frame clones and lacks some. V and J calls and clone size are copied from that table; D and trimming were computed from the DNA. This sample carries 140,000 or so clones, 60% to 85% of them seen once, and the ten largest clones take approximately 15%. This CDR3 region has 18 residues. Per the germline V gene, CDR1 is KGHSH and CDR2 is LQKENI. V shed 3 bases, J shed 5 bases, and the junction held 13 bases outside the gene matches.

The sample comprised peripheral blood. The V call is TRBV18, the J call TRBJ2-3; 11 nucleotides line up with TRBD1. This clonotype was obtained from a man in his fifties or sixties with acute or convalescent COVID-19. The CDR3 protein is CASSPVGPGTGGGDTQYF. The DNA of the CDR3 is TGTGCCAGCTCACCTGTAGGGCCCGGGACAGGGGGAGGAGATACGCAGTATTTT.